This T cell receptor (beta chain) was profiled in a study of identical twins. Trimming cost V 4 bases and J 4 bases, with 16 bases left between them. CDR3 length: 15 residues. Germline values: CDR1 SGHVS, CDR2 FNYEAQ. With template switching, a universal primer site was added, and the cDNA carried unique molecular identifiers. TCRdb redid the calling of the 5' RACE reads with MiXCR, one entry per CDR3 protein. The sample lists around 300,000 distinct CDR3 sequences; approximately 8.5% were seen once. This sample also belongs to another study, concerning yellow fever vaccine responses in identical twins.

The chain is built from TRBV7-6 and TRBJ1-1; D gene ambiguous. This TCR was sampled from a woman aged 18 to 35 in good health. Sequenced input: memory (CD45RO+) T cells sorted from blood. The CDR3 loop is CASSSEEWPFTEAFF. In DNA, the CDR3 is TGTGCCAGCAGCTCGGAAGAGTGGCCCTTCACTGAAGCTTTCTTT.